This note documents a single T cell receptor beta chain sequence. This entry belongs to a study of T cell responses to AZD1222 COVID-19 vaccine. TCRdb keeps only in-frame clones here, not all; method: immunoSEQ multiplex PCR. In the table there are tens of thousands of clones, around three quarters of which are singletons. The TCR sequence derives from an adult who received the AZD1222 COVID-19 vaccine. The specimen was peripheral blood, collected 28 days after the second AZD1222 dose.

The CDR3 nucleotides read TGTGCCAGCAGTGATGAGGGGGGTGGCAATCAGCCCCAGCATTTT. It is translated as CASSDEGGGNQPQHF. The rearrangement uses TRBV2 and TRBJ1-5, with D maybe TRBD1 (6 bases). CDR1 and CDR2 from the germline V gene are SNHLY and FYNNEI. The length of the CDR3 is 15 residues. Trimming stripped 3 bases from V and 2 bases from J, with 11 bases between.